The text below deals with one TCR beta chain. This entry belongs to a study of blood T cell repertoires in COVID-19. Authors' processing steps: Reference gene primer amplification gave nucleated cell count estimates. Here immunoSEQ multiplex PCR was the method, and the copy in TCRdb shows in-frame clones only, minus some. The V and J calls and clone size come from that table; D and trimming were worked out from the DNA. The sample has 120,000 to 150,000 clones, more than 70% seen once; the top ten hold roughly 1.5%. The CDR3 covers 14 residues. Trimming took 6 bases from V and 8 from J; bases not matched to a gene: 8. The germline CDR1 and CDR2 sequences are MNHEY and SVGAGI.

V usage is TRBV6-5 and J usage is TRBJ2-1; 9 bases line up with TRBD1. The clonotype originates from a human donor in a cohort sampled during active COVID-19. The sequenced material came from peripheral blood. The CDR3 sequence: CASRVTGGSYEQFF. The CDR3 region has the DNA TGTGCCAGCAGAGTGACAGGGGGTAGTTATGAGCAGTTCTTC.